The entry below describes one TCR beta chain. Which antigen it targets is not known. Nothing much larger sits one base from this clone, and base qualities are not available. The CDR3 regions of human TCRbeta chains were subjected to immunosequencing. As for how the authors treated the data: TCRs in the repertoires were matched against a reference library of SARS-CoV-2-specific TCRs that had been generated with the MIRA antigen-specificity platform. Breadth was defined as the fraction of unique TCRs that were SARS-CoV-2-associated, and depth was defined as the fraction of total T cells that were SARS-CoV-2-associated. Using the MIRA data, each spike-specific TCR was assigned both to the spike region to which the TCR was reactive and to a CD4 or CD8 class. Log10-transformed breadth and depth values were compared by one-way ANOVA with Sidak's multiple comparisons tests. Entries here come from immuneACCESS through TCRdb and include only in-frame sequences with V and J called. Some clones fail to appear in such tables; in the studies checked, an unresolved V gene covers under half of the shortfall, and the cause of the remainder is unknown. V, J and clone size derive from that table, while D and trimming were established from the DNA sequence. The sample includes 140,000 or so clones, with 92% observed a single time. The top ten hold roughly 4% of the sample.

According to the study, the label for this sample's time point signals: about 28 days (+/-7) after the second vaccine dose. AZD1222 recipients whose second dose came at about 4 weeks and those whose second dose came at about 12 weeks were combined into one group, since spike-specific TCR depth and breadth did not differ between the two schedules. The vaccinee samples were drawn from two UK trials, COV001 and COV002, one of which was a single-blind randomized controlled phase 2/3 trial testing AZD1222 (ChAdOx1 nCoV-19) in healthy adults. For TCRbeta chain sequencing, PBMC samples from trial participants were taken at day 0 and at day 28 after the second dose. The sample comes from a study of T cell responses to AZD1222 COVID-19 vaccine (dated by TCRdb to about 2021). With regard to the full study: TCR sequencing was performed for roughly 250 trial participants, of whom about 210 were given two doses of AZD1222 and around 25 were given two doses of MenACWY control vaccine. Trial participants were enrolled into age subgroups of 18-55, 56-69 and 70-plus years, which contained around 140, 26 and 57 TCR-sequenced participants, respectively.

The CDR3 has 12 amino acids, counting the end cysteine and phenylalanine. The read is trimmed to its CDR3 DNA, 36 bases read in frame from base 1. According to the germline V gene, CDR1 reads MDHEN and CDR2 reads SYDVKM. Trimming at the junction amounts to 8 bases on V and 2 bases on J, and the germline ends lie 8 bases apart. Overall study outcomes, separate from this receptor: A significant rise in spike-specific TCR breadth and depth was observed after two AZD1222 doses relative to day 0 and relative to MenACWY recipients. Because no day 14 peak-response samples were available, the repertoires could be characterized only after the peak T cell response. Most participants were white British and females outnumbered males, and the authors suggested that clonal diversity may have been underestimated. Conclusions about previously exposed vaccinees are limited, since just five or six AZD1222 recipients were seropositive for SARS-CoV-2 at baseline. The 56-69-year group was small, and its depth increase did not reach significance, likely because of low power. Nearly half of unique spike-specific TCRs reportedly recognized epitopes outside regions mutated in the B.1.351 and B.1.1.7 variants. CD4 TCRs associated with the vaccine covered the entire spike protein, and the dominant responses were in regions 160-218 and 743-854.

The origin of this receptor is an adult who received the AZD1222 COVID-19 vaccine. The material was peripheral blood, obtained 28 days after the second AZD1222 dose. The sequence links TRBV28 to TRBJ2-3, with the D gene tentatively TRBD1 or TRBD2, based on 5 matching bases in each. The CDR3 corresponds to CASWGSTDTQYF. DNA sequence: TGTGCCAGCTGGGGGTCCACAGATACGCAGTATTTT.